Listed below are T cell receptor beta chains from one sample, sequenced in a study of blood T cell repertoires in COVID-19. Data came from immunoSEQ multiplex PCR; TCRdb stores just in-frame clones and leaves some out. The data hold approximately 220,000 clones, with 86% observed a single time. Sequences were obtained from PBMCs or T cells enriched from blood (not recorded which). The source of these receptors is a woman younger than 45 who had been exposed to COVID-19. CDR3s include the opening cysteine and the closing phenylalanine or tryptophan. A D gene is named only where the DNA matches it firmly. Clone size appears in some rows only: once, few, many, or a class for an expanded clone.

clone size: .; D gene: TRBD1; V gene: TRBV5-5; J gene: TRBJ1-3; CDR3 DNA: TGTGCCAGCAGCGTGGGACAGGTCCACGGAAACACCATATATTTT; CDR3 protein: CASSVGQVHGNTIYF
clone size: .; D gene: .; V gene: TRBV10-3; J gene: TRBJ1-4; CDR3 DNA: TGTGCCATCAGGCAGGGGACTAATGAAAAACTGTTTTTT; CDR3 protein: CAIRQGTNEKLFF
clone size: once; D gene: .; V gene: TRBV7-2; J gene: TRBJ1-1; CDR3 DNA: TGTGCCAGCAGCTTAGTCTCGGGGGAAAATGAAGCTTTCTTT; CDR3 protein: CASSLVSGENEAFF
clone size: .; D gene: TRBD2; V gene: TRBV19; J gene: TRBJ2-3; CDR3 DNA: TGTGCCAGTAGCCGGAATGTAGCGGGGGGGTCAGATACGCAGTATTTT; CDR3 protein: CASSRNVAGGSDTQYF
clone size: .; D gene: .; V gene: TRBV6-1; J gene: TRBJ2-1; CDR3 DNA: TGTGCCAGCAGTGAACTAGCGTCTTACAATGAGCAGTTCTTC; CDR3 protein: CASSELASYNEQFF
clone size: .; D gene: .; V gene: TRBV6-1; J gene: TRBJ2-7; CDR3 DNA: TGTGCCAGCAGTGATAGGACTCGGGGAAACTCCTACGAGCAGTACTTC; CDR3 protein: CASSDRTRGNSYEQYF
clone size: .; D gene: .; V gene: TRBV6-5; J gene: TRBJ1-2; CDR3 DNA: TGTGCCAGCAGTTACTCGGCGGGGGTGGTTTATGGCTACACCTTC; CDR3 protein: CASSYSAGVVYGYTF
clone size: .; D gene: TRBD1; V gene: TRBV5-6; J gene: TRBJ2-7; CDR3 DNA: TGTGCCAGCAGCCCGGGACAGCCTGCCTACGAGCAGTACTTC; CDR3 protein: CASSPGQPAYEQYF
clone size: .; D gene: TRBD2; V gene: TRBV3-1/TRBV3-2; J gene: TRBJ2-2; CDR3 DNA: TGTGCCAGCAGGACGGGGGGACTCTACACCGGGGAGCTGTTTTTT; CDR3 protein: CASRTGGLYTGELFF
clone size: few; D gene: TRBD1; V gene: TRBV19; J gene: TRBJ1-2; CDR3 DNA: TGTGCCAGTAGCCAAGGACAGGGCTCCCATGGCTACACCTTC; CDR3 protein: CASSQGQGSHGYTF
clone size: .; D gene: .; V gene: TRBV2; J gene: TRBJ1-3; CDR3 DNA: TGTGCCAGCAGCAGGGGCGGAGGAAACACCATATATTTT; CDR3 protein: CASSRGGGNTIYF
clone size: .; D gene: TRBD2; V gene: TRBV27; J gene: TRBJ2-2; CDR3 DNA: TGTGCCAGCACCATGGGAAGCGGGAAAACCGGGGAGCTGTTTTTT; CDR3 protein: CASTMGSGKTGELFF
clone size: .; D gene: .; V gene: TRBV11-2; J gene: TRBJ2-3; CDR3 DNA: TGTGCCAGCAGCTCGCGGGGGCGAAGCACAGATACGCAGTATTTT; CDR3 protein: CASSSRGRSTDTQYF
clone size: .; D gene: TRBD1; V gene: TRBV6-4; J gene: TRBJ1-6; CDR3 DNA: TGTGCCAGCAAGGCGGGACAGGGGTCGGCTTCACCCCTCCACTTT; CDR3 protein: CASKAGQGSASPLHF
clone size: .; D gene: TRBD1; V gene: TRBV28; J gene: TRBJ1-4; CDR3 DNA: TGTGCCAGCAGTCCCGGGACAGGGGTTTATGAAAAACTGTTTTTT; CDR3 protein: CASSPGTGVYEKLFF
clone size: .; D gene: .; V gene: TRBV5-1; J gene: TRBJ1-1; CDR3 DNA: TGCGCCAGCAGCTCAGACAGTCCCGAAGCTTTCTTT; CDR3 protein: CASSSDSPEAFF
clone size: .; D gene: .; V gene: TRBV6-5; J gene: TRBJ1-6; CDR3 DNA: TGTGCCAGCAGTTCGAGTTCACCCCTCCACTTT; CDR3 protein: CASSSSSPLHF
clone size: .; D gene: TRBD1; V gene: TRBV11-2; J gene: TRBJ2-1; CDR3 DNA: TGTGCCAGCAGCTCTAACAGGGGGCCCTACAATGAGCAGTTCTTC; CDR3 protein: CASSSNRGPYNEQFF
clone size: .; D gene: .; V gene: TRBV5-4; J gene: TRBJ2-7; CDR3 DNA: TGTGCCAGCAGCTTTGGAGGGGCTGGCCCCTACGAGCAGTACTTC; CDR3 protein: CASSFGGAGPYEQYF
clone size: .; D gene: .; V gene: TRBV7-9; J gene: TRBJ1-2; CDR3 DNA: TGTGCCAGCAGCTTAGTCGGGAGCTATGGCTACACCTTC; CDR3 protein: CASSLVGSYGYTF
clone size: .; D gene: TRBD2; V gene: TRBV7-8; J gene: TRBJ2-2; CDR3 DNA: TGTGCCAGCAGCGCTCGAGGGACTACTAACACCGGGGAGCTGTTTTTT; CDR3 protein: CASSARGTTNTGELFF
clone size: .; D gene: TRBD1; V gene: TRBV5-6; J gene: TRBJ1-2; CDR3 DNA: TGTGCCAGCAGCCCCTCCGTTCGAGGGGGCGCTAACTATGGCTACACCTTC; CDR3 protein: CASSPSVRGGANYGYTF
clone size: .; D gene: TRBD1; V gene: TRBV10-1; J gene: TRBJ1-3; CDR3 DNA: TGCGCCAGCAGTGAAGGGGACAGCTACTCTGGAAACACCATATATTTT; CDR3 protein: CASSEGDSYSGNTIYF
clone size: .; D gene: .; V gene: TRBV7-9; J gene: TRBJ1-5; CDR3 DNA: TGTGCCAGCAGCTTGGCAGATCAGCCCCAGCATTTT; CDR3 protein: CASSLADQPQHF
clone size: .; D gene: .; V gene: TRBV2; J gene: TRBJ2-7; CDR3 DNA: TGTGCCAGCAGTGACCGGTCCCTTGGCTACGAGCAGTACTTC; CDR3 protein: CASSDRSLGYEQYF
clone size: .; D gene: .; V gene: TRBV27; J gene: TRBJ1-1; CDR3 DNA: TGTGCCACCTACCCTTGGGGCAGGGGCACTGAAGCTTTCTTT; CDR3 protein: CATYPWGRGTEAFF
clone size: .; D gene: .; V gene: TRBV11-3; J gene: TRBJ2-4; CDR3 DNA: TGTGCCAGCAGCTCGACAATAGCCAAAAACATTCAGTACTTC; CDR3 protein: CASSSTIAKNIQYF
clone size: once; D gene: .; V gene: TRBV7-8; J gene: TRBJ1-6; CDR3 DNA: TGTGCCAGCAGCTTAGTTACAGGCGGTGATTCACCCCTCCACTTT; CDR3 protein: CASSLVTGGDSPLHF
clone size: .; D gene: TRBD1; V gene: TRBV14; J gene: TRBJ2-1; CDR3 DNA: TGTGCCAGCAGGCTGGGGGAACAGGGGGCCGATGAGCAGTTCTTC; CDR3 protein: CASRLGEQGADEQFF
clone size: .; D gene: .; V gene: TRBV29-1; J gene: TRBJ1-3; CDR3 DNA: TGCAGCGTTAGGACTGCCGGCAGTGGAAACACCATATATTTT; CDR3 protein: CSVRTAGSGNTIYF
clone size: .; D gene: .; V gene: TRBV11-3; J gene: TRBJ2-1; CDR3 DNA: TGTGCCAGCAGCGATACTCGGGATGAGCAGTTCTTC; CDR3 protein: CASSDTRDEQFF
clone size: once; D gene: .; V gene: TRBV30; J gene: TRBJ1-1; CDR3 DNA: TGTGCCTGGAGTCCCATGGGTCAGGGCCCCGCCTCAGGGAGGGGTTTCTTT; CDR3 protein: CAWSPMGQGPASGRGFF
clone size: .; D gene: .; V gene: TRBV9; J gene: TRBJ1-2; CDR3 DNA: TGTGCCAGCAGCGTAGTAGGGGATAGCGGCTACACCTTC; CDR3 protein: CASSVVGDSGYTF
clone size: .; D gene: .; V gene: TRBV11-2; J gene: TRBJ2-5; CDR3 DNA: TGTGCCAGCAGCTTAGTCCGGGAGACCCAGTACTTC; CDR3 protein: CASSLVRETQYF
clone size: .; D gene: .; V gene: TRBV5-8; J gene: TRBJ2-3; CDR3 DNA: TGTGCCAGCAGCCCCGACCCCGGCGGGCGCACAGATACGCAGTATTTT; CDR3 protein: CASSPDPGGRTDTQYF
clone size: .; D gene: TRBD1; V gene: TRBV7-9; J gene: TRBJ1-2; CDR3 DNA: TGTGCCAGCAGCTTGACCCAGGGGGCAGGGGGCTACACCTTC; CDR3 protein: CASSLTQGAGGYTF
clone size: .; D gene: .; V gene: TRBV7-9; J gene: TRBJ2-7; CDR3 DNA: TGTGCCAGCAGCTTAAAACGGGGGGACAGGCGATCCTACGAGCAGTACTTC; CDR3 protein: CASSLKRGDRRSYEQYF
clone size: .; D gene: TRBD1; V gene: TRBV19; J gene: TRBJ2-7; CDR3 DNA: TGTGCCAGTAGTATAGGGACAGGGGCTTACGAGCAGTACTTC; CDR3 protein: CASSIGTGAYEQYF